The rows below give T cell receptor beta chains drawn from one sample of a study of blood T cell repertoires in COVID-19. The table came from immunoSEQ multiplex PCR; TCRdb's copy has only in-frame clones and leaves some out. The table shows 43,000 or so clones, with 90% occurring only once. The specimen was peripheral blood. The receptors come from a human donor in a cohort sampled during active COVID-19. The CDR3 runs from the conserved cysteine through the conserved F or W. A D gene is named only where the DNA matches it firmly. For some rows the clone size is stated as once, few or many, or as a class when expanded; others skip it.

v_gene	d_gene	j_gene	abundance	CDR3nt	CDR3aa
TRBV4-1	NA	TRBJ2-5	few	TGCGCCAGCAGCCAAGAAGTCAGGGTGGAGACCCAGTACTTC	CASSQEVRVETQYF
TRBV19	TRBD2	TRBJ2-5	NA	TGTGCCAGTACGTCGTGGTCCACGGCTAGCGGGAACCAAGAGACCCAGTACTTC	CASTSWSTASGNQETQYF
TRBV3-1/TRBV3-2	TRBD2	TRBJ2-5	NA	TGTGCCAGCAGCCAGGGACTAGCGGGGGGACGTTCGTGGGGAGAGACCCAGTACTTC	CASSQGLAGGRSWGETQYF
TRBV6-2/TRBV6-3	TRBD1	TRBJ2-7	NA	TGTGCCAGCAGCCAAGGGGACAGGCACTCCTACGAGCAGTACTTC	CASSQGDRHSYEQYF
TRBV15	NA	TRBJ2-2	NA	TGTGCCACCAGCACCCGGAGCGGGGAGCTGTTTTTT	CATSTRSGELFF
TRBV25-1	NA	TRBJ1-5	NA	TGTGCCAGCAGCGGAATGAGTGGGCTGAATAGCAATCAGCCCCAGCATTTT	CASSGMSGLNSNQPQHF
TRBV6-6	NA	TRBJ2-5	NA	TGTGCCAGCAGTTATATTCAGGGGATGGGGGAGACCCAGTACTTC	CASSYIQGMGETQYF
TRBV7-8	TRBD2	TRBJ2-5	NA	TGTGCCAGCAGCGCTTATATCCCGGGACTAGCGGGGCAAGAGACCCAGTACTTC	CASSAYIPGLAGQETQYF
TRBV11-2	TRBD2	TRBJ2-2	once	TGTGCCACTGCGAGGCTAGCGGGGGGGCCAGCCGGGGAGCTGTTTTTT	CATARLAGGPAGELFF
TRBV7-3	NA	TRBJ2-5	NA	TGTGCCAGCAGCTCGGGTGGAAACGGGGAGACCCAGTACTTC	CASSSGGNGETQYF
TRBV4-1	TRBD2	TRBJ2-7	NA	TGCGCCAGCAGCCAAGATGCGGGGGGCTACGAGCAGTACTTC	CASSQDAGGYEQYF
TRBV27	TRBD2	TRBJ2-7	NA	TGTGCCAGCAGTGGAGGACTAGCGGGAGTCTACGAGCAGTACTTC	CASSGGLAGVYEQYF
TRBV4-1	NA	TRBJ2-1	NA	TGCGCCAGCAGCCAAGACTTTCAGGGGTTTAATTACAATGAGCAGTTCTTC	CASSQDFQGFNYNEQFF
TRBV4-3	TRBD1	TRBJ2-1	NA	TGCGCCAGCAGCCAAACACTCGGGACAGCCCAGTTCTTC	CASSQTLGTAQFF
TRBV5-5	NA	TRBJ1-6	NA	TGTGCCAGCAGCTTGGACAGGGCCGATAATTCACCCCTCCACTTT	CASSLDRADNSPLHF
TRBV4-2	TRBD2	TRBJ2-7	NA	TGTGCCAGCAGCCAAGTACTAGCGGGAGGAGACGAGCAGTACTTC	CASSQVLAGGDEQYF
TRBV19	NA	TRBJ1-6	NA	TGTGCCAGTAGCACGGAGCGGAATAATTCACCCCTCCACTTT	CASSTERNNSPLHF
TRBV30	NA	TRBJ2-2	once	TGTGCCTGGAGTCGAGAGTACCTGACCGGGGAGCTGTTTTTT	CAWSREYLTGELFF
TRBV7-2	NA	TRBJ2-2	NA	TGTGCCAGCAGCTTAGTTAGCGGCTCGAACACCGGGGAGCTGTTTTTT	CASSLVSGSNTGELFF